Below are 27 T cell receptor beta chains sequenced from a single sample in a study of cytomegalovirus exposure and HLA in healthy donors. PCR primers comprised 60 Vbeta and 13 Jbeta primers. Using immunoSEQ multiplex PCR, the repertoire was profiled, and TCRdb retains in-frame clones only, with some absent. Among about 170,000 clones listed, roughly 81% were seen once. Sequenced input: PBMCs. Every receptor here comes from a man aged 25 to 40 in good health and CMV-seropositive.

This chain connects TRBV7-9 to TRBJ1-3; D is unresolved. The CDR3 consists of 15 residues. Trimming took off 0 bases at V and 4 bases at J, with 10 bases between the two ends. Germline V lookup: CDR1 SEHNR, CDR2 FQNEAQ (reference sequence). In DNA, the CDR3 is TGTGCCAGCAGCTTAGCGCCGTCTAGAGGAAACACCATATATTTT. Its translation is CASSLAPSRGNTIYF.

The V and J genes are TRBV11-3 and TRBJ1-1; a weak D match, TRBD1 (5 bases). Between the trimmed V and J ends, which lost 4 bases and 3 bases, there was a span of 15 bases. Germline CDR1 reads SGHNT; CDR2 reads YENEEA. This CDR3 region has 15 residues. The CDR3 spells CASSSLPQDHTEAFF. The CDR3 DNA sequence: TGTGCCAGCAGCTCATTACCACAGGATCACACTGAAGCTTTCTTT.

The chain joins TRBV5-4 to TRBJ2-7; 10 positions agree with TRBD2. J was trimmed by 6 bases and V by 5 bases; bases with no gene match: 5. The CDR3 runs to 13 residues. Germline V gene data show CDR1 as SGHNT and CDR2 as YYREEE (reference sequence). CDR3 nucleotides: TGTGCCAGCAGTTCCTTAGCGGGAGGCGAGCAGTACTTC. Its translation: CASSSLAGGEQYF. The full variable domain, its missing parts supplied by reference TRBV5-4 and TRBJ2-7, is ETGVTQSPTHLIKTRGQQVTLRCSSQSGHNTVSWYQQALGQGPQFIFQYYREEENGRGNFPPRFSGLQFPNYSSELNVNALELDDSALYLCASSSLAGGEQYFGPGTRLTVT.

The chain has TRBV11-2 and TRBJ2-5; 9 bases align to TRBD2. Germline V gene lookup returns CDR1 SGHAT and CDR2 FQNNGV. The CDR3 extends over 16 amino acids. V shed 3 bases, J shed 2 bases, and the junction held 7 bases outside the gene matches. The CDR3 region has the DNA TGTGCCAGCAGCTTCCGGCTAGCGGGGCTACAAGAGACCCAGTACTTC. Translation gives CASSFRLAGLQETQYF.

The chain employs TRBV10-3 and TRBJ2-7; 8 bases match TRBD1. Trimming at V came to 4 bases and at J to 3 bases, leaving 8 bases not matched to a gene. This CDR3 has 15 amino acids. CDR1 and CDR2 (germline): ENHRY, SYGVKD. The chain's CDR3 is CAISVSTGAGYEQYF. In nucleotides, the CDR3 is TGTGCCATCAGTGTCTCGACAGGGGCCGGCTACGAGCAGTACTTC.

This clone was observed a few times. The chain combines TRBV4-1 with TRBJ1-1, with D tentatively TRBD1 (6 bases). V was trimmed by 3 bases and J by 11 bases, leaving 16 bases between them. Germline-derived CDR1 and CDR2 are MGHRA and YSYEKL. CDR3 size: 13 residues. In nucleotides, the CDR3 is TGCGCCAGCAGCCAGAGACAGGAATCAGCGGCTTTCTTT. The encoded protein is CASSQRQESAAFF.

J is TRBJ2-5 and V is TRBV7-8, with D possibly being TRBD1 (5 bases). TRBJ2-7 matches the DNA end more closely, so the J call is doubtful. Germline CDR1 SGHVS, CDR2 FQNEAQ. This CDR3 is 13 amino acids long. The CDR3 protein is CASSQGSTYEQYF. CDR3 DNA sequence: TGTGCCAGCAGCCAGGGATCCACCTACGAGCAGTACTTC.

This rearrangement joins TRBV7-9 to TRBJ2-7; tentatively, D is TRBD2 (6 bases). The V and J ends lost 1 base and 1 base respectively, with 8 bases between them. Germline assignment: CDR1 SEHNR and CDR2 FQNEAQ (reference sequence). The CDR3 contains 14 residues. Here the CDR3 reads CASSLGAGSYEQYF. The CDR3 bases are TGTGCCAGCAGCTTAGGAGCGGGTTCCTACGAGCAGTACTTC.

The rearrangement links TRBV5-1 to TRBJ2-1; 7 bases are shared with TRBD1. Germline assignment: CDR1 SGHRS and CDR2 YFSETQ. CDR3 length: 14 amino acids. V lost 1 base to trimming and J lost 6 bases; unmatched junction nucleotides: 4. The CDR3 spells CASSLRRQGNEQFF. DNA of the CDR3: TGCGCCAGCAGCTTGCGTCGACAGGGCAATGAGCAGTTCTTC.

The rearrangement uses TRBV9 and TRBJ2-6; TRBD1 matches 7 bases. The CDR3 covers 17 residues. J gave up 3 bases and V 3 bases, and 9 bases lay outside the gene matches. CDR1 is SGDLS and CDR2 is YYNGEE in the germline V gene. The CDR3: CASSARGISLGANVLTF. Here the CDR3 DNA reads TGTGCCAGCAGCGCCAGGGGGATCTCTCTTGGGGCCAACGTCCTGACTTTC.

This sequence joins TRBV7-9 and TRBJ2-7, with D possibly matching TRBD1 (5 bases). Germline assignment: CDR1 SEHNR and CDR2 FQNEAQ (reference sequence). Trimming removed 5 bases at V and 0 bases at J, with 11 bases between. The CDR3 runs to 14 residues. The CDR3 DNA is TGTGCCAGCAGCGACAGTTTTCTCTCCTACGAGCAGTACGTC. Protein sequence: CASSDSFLSYEQYV.

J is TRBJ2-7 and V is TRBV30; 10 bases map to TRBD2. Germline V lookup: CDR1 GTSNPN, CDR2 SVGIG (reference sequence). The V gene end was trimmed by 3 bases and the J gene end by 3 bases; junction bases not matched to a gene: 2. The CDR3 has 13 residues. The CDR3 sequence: CAWRLAGVYEQYF. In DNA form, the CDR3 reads TGTGCCTGGAGGCTAGCGGGAGTCTACGAGCAGTACTTC.

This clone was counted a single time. This chain's CDR3 is CASSVESASGGNEQFF. The CDR3 DNA follows: TGTGCCAGCAGCGTAGAATCTGCTAGCGGGGGGAATGAGCAGTTCTTC. The chain has TRBV9 and TRBJ2-1, with 11 bases fitting TRBD2. V shed 0 bases, J shed 7 bases, and the junction held 6 bases outside the gene matches. CDR1 and CDR2 from the germline V gene are SGDLS and YYNGEE. CDR3 size: 16 residues.

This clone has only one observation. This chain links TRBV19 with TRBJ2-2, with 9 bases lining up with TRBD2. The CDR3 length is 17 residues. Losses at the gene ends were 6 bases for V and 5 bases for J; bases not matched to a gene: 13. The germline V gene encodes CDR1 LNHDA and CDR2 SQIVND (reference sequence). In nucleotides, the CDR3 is TGTGCCAGTAGCCGAGGGGGCGGGAGGGCCGTAACCGGGGAGCTGTTTTTT. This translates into CASSRGGGRAVTGELFF.

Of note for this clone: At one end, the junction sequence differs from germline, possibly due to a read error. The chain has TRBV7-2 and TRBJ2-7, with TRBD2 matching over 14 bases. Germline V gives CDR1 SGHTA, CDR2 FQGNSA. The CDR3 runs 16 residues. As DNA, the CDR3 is TGTGCCGGCAGCTTTGGACTAGCGGGAGGACTCGACGAGCAGTACTTC. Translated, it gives CAGSFGLAGGLDEQYF.

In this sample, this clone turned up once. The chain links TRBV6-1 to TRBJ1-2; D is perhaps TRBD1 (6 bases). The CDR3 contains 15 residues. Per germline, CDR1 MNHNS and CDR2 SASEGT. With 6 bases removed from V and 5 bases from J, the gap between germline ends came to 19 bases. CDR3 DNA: TGTGCCAGCAGCCGAACCTGGGGGCGTTCTTATGGCTACACCTTC. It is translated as CASSRTWGRSYGYTF.

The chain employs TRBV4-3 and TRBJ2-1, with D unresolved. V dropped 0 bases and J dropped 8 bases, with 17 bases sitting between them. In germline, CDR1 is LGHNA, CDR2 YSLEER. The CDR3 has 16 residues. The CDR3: CASSQDRDPRYDEQFF. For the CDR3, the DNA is TGCGCCAGCAGCCAAGATCGCGACCCGAGGTACGATGAGCAGTTCTTC.

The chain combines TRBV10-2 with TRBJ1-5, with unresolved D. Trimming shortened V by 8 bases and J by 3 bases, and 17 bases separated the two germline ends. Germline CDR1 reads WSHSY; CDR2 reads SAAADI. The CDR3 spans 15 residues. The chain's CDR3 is CASQAYGRHNQPQHF. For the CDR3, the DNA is TGCGCCAGCCAGGCCTACGGCAGGCACAATCAGCCCCAGCATTTT.

This CDR3 is CASIVAGLTGELFF. The CDR3 DNA sequence: TGTGCCAGCATAGTAGCGGGACTCACCGGGGAGCTGTTTTTT. The chain has TRBV7-9 and TRBJ2-2; 8 bases fit TRBD2. CDR3 length: 14 residues. The germline CDR1 and CDR2 sequences are SEHNR and FQNEAQ (reference sequence). The trim removed 7 bases at V and 4 bases at J, leaving 5 bases unmatched.

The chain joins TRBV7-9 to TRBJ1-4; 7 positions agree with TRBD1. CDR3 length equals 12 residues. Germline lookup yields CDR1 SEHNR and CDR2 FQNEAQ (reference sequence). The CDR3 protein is CSIQGGNEKLFF. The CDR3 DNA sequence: TGTTCCATTCAGGGGGGAAATGAAAAACTGTTTTTT.

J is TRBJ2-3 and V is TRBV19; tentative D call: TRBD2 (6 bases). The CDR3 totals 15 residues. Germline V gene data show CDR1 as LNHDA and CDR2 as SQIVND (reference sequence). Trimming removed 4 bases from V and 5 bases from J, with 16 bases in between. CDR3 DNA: TGTGCCAGTAGTAGGGACGGGAGTAACGTAGATACGCAGTATTTT. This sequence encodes CASSRDGSNVDTQYF.

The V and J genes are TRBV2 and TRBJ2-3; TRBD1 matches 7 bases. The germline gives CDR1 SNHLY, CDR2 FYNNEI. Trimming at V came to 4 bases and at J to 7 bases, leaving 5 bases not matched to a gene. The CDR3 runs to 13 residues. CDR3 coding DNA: TGTGCCAGCAGTGTTTACAGGGGAAATACGCAGTATTTT. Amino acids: CASSVYRGNTQYF.

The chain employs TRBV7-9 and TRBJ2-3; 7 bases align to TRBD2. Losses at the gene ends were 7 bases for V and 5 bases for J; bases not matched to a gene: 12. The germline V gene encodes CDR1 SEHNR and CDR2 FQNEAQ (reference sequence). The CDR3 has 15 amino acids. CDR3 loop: CASTPPGGGLDTQYF. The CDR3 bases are TGTGCCAGCACCCCACCGGGGGGAGGGCTAGATACGCAGTATTTT.

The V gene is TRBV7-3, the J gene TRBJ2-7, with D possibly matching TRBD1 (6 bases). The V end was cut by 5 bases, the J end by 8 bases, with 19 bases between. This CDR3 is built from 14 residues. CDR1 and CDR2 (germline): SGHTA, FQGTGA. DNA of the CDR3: TGTGCCAGCAGCCAATCCGTGACGGACAGACAGCAGTACTTC. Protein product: CASSQSVTDRQQYF.

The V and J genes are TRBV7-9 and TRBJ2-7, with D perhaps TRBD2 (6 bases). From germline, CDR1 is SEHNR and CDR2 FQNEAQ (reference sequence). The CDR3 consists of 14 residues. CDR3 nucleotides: TGTTCCAGCACCGACCTCAGAGCGGGCTACGAGCAGTACGTC. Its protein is CSSTDLRAGYEQYV.

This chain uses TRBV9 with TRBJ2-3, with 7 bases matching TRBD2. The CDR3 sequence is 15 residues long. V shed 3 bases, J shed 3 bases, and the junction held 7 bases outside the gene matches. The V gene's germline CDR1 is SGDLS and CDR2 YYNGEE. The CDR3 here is CASSALGLVTDTQYF. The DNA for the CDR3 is TGTGCCAGCAGCGCCCTCGGACTAGTTACAGATACGCAGTATTTT.

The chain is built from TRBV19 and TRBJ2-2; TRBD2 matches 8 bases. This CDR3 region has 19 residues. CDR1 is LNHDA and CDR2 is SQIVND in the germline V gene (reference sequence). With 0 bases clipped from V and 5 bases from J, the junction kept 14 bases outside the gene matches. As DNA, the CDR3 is TGTGCCAGTAGTATAGAGAAGGTTTTCCGGGGGGGTGGAACCGGGGAGCTGTTTTTT. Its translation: CASSIEKVFRGGGTGELFF.